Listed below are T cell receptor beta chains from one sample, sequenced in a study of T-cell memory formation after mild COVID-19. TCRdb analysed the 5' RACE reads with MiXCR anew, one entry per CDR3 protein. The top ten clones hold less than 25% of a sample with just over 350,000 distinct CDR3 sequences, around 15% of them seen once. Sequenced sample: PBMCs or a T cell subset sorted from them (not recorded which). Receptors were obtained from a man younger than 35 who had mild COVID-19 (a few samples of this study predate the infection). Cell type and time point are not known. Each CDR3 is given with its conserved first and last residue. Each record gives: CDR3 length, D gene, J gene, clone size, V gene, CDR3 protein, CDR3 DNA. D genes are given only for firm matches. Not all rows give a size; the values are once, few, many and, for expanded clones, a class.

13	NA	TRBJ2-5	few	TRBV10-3	CAISGVRGETQYF	TGTGCCATCAGCGGGGTTAGGGGAGAGACCCAGTACTTC
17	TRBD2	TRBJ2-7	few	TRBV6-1	CASSSGLAGGLPYEQYF	TGTGCCAGCAGTTCAGGACTAGCGGGGGGCCTTCCCTACGAGCAGTACTTC
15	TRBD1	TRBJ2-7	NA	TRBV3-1	CASSQGPDRGLEQYF	TGTGCCAGCAGCCAAGGCCCGGACAGGGGGCTTGAGCAGTACTTC
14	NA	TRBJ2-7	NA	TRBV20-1	CSARKAGTRIEQYF	TGCAGTGCTAGAAAAGCCGGGACCAGGATCGAGCAGTACTTC
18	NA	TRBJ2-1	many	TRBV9	CASSSAGANPLSYNEQFF	TGTGCCAGCAGCTCCGCCGGGGCAAACCCCCTTTCCTACAATGAGCAGTTCTTC
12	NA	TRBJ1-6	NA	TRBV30	CAWNRVDSPLHF	TGTGCCTGGAACAGGGTGGATTCACCCCTCCACTTT
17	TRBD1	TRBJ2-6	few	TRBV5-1	CASSGGQGAPGANVLTF	TGCGCCAGCAGCGGGGGACAGGGGGCCCCCGGGGCCAACGTCCTGACTTTC
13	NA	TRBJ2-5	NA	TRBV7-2	CASSFQFQETQYF	TGTGCCAGCAGCTTTCAGTTCCAAGAGACCCAGTACTTC
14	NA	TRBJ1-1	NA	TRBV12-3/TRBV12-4	CASSLRGPGAEAFF	TGTGCCAGCAGTTTGAGGGGCCCAGGGGCTGAAGCTTTCTTT
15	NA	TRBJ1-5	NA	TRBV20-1	CSARGGWGAHQPQHF	TGCAGTGCCCGAGGCGGATGGGGGGCTCATCAGCCCCAGCATTTT
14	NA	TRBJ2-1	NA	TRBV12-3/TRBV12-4	CASSLLDRLNEQFF	TGTGCCAGCAGTTTACTAGACAGACTGAATGAGCAGTTCTTC
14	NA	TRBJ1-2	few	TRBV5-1	CASSFEDGGDGYTF	TGCGCCAGCAGCTTTGAGGACGGAGGGGATGGCTACACCTTC
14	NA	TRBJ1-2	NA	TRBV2	CASCRRAFGDGYTF	TGTGCCAGCTGCCGGCGGGCCTTTGGGGATGGCTACACCTTC
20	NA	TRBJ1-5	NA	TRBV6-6	CASSYPLGSADGYSNQPQHF	TGTGCCAGCAGTTACCCCCTAGGTAGTGCCGACGGGTATAGCAATCAGCCCCAGCATTTT
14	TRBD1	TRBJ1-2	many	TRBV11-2	CASSRNPGGDGYTF	TGTGCCAGCAGCCGAAACCCAGGGGGCGATGGCTACACCTTC
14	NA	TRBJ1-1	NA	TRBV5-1	CASELLGGDTEAFF	TGCGCCAGCGAGTTGCTCGGGGGCGACACTGAAGCTTTCTTT
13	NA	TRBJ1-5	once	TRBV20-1	CSASDRSNQPQHF	TGCAGTGCTAGTGACAGGAGCAATCAGCCCCAGCATTTT
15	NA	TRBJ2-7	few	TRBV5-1	CASSSDAGASNEQYF	TGCGCCAGCAGTTCGGATGCGGGGGCGAGCAACGAGCAGTACTTC
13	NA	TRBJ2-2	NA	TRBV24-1	CATGSDGPGELFF	TGTGCCACCGGATCGGACGGGCCCGGGGAGCTGTTTTTT
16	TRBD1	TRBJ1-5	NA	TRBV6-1	CASSGLDRGWIQPQHF	TGTGCCAGCAGCGGACTCGACAGGGGGTGGATTCAGCCCCAGCATTTT
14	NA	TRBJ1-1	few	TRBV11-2	CASSLSGLYTEAFF	TGTGCCAGCAGCTTATCAGGGTTGTACACTGAAGCTTTCTTT
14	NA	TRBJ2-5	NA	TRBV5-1	CASSLMGPQETQYF	TGCGCCAGCAGCTTGATGGGACCTCAAGAGACCCAGTACTTC
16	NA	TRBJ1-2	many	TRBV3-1	CASSRSIGGANYGYTF	TGTGCCAGCAGCCGATCGATCGGGGGAGCTAACTATGGCTACACCTTC
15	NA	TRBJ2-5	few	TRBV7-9	CASSSYRDLGETQYF	TGTGCCAGCAGCTCGTACAGGGATTTAGGGGAGACCCAGTACTTC
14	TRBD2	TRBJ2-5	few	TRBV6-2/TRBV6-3	CASTERGNLETQYF	TGTGCCAGCACCGAGCGGGGCAACCTCGAGACCCAGTACTTC
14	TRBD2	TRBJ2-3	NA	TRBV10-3	CAIRNSGGADTQYF	TGTGCCATCAGAAATAGCGGGGGGGCAGATACGCAGTATTTT
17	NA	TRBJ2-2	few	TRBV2	CASSRTSGANTGELFFF	NA
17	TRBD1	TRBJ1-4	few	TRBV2	CASSPTTLRGSGEKLFF	TGTGCCAGCAGTCCGACCACCCTCAGGGGGTCGGGGGAAAAACTGTTTTTT
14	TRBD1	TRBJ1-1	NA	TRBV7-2	CASSWGQLNTEAFF	TGTGCCAGCAGCTGGGGACAGTTGAACACTGAAGCTTTCTTT
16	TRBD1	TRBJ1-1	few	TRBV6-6	CASSRVTAPGGTEAFF	TGTGCCAGCAGTCGCGTTACAGCTCCAGGGGGGACTGAAGCTTTCTTT
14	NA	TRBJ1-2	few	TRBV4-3	CASSQSAEGYGYTF	TGCGCCAGCAGCCAATCGGCAGAGGGCTATGGCTACACCTTC
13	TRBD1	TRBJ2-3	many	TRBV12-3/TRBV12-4	CAISQGAADTQYF	TGTGCCATTTCACAGGGGGCCGCAGATACGCAGTATTTT
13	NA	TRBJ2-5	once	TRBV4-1	CASSQESQETQYF	TGCGCCAGCAGCCAAGAGTCCCAAGAGACCCAGTACTTC
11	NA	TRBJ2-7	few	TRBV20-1	CSARGRERGYF	TGCAGTGCTAGGGGCAGGGAGAGGGGGTACTTC
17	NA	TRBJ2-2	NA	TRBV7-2	CASSSATGTAGTGELFF	TGTGCCAGCAGCTCGGCTACCGGGACGGCGGGCACCGGGGAGCTGTTTTTT
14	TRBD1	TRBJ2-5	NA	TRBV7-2	CASSLDRGVETQYF	TGTGCCAGCAGCCTGGACAGGGGAGTGGAGACCCAGTACTTC
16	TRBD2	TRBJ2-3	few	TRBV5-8	CASSRGLAGDGDTQYF	TGTGCCAGCAGCCGGGGTCTAGCGGGGGATGGAGATACGCAGTATTTT
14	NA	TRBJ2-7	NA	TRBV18	CASSPPEKVDEQYF	TGTGCCAGCTCACCACCCGAGAAGGTAGACGAGCAGTACTTC
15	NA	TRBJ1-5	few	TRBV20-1	CSAREVGKEGQPQHF	TGCAGTGCTAGGGAGGTCGGAAAGGAGGGACAGCCCCAGCATTTT
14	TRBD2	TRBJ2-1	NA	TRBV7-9	CASSSGTSGVLLFF	TGTGCCAGCAGCTCCGGGACTAGCGGGGTACTTCTGTTCTTC
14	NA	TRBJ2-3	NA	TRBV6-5	CASSYSKLPDTQYF	TGTGCCAGCAGTTACTCGAAGTTACCGGATACGCAGTATTTT
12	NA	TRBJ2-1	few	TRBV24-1	CATSDSGWGQFF	TGTGCCACCAGTGACTCAGGGTGGGGGCAGTTCTTC
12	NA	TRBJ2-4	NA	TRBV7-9	CASTPEENIQYF	TGTGCCAGCACCCCGGAGGAAAACATTCAGTACTTC